The 8 T cell receptor beta chains listed next were all sequenced from one sample in a study of Ad26.COV2.S vaccination and SARS-CoV-2 variants (dated by TCRdb to 2020 to 2022). Receptor libraries were prepared by the immunoSEQ multiplex PCR assay. The source is immuneACCESS, and TCRdb retained only in-frame sequences with V and J called. Part of the clones is not carried over; for the studies checked, unresolved V genes explain less than half of this, and the remainder is unexplained. In all, the sample holds around 300,000 clones, and 86% of those were seen once. The ten largest clones represent around a tenth of the sample. The treatment or condition label for this specimen denotes: 15 to 20 received Ad26.COV2.S at low or high dose, single or two shots; about five received placebo; per-sample allocation not given. Repertoires of vaccine and placebo recipients were sequenced from samples collected on day 63 after the first injection.

Here the sequenced sample was peripheral blood, taken in a trial of Ad26.COV2.S vaccine versus placebo. These receptors were taken from a person aged 18 to 65 who received the Ad26.COV2.S COVID-19 vaccine or a placebo.

The chain is built from TRBV4-2 and TRBJ1-1, with D possibly being TRBD1 (6 bases). V lost 0 bases, J lost 4 bases, and 9 bases lay in between. The CDR3 has 14 residues. The germline V gene encodes CDR1 LGHNA and CDR2 YNFKEQ. Here the CDR3 reads CASSQEVDSTEAFF. Here the CDR3 DNA reads TGTGCCAGCAGCCAAGAGGTGGACAGCACTGAAGCTTTCTTT.

The V gene is TRBV28, the J gene TRBJ1-6, with TRBD1 identical over 9 bases. Germline loops: CDR1 MDHEN, CDR2 SYDVKM. The CDR3 sequence is 14 residues long. The trim removed 10 bases at V and 9 bases at J, leaving 10 bases unmatched. CDR3 region: CAIHSGTGLSPLHF. The CDR3 DNA sequence: TGTGCCATCCATTCCGGGACAGGGCTTTCACCCCTCCACTTT.

This clone appeared once. The V gene is TRBV6-2 or TRBV6-3, the J gene TRBJ2-3; unclear D gene. V was clipped by 3 bases and J by 4 bases, with 8 bases between them. Germline V gene sequence: CDR1 MNHEY, CDR2 SVGEGT. There are 13 residues in the CDR3. CDR3 protein: CASSYPRSDTQYF. The CDR3 DNA is TGTGCCAGCAGTTATCCCCGCTCAGATACGCAGTATTTT.

CDR3 nucleotides: TGTGCCAGCAGCCCGGACAGCCCCTACGGGACTGAAGCTTTCTTT. Its protein is CASSPDSPYGTEAFF. The chain uses TRBV3-1 (or the pseudogene TRBV3-2) and TRBJ1-1, with D maybe TRBD1 (6 bases). The CDR3 is 15 residues long. Germline assignment: CDR1 LGHDT and CDR2 YNNKEL (reference sequence). V lost 4 bases and J lost 5, with 17 bases in between.

V gene TRBV7-2 combines with J gene TRBJ2-1; 7 positions agree with TRBD2. The CDR3 sequence is 13 residues long. V was clipped by 7 bases and J by 9 bases; unmatched bases: 9. The germline V gene encodes CDR1 SGHTA and CDR2 FQGNSA. DNA of the CDR3: TGTGCCAGCACCCAACCCCAGCGGGGTGAGCAGTTCTTC. Residues: CASTQPQRGEQFF. The full variable domain, with the rest looked up from reference TRBV7-2 and TRBJ2-1, is GAGVSQSPSNKVTEKGKDVELRCDPISGHTALYWYRQSLGQGLEFLIYFQGNSAPDKSGLPSDRFSAERTGGSVSTLTIQRTQQEDSAVYLCASTQPQRGEQFFGPGTRLTVL.

The rearrangement joins TRBV6-2 or TRBV6-3 to TRBJ2-2, with TRBD2 identical over 13 bases. Unmatched junction bases numbered 11, after V lost 1 base and J lost 3 bases. CDR3 length equals 20 residues. From germline, CDR1 is MNHEY and CDR2 SVGEGT. Here the CDR3 reads CASSYLPGLAGRDDTGELFF. The CDR3 DNA sequence: TGTGCCAGCAGTTACTTACCGGGACTAGCGGGAAGGGACGACACCGGGGAGCTGTTTTTT.

The gene calls are TRBV5-5 and TRBJ1-2, with D possibly TRBD1 on 5 matching bases. The CDR3 is 13 residues long. Trimming pared 1 base from V and 9 bases from J, leaving 13 bases between. Per the germline V gene, CDR1 is SGHKS and CDR2 is YYEKEE (reference sequence). The CDR3: CASSLSRVSSYTF. CDR3 coding DNA: TGTGCCAGCAGCTTGTCCAGGGTTAGTAGCTACACCTTC.

The V call is TRBV4-1, the J call TRBJ2-2; 7 bases are a match to TRBD1. The length of the CDR3 is 16 residues. V gave up 4 bases and J gave up 6 bases; unmatched junction bases: 11. Germline CDR1 is MGHRA and CDR2 is YSYEKL. CDR3 region: CASSRLRAGGPGELFF. CDR3 DNA sequence: TGCGCCAGCAGCCGTCTGAGGGCAGGGGGTCCCGGGGAGCTGTTTTTT.